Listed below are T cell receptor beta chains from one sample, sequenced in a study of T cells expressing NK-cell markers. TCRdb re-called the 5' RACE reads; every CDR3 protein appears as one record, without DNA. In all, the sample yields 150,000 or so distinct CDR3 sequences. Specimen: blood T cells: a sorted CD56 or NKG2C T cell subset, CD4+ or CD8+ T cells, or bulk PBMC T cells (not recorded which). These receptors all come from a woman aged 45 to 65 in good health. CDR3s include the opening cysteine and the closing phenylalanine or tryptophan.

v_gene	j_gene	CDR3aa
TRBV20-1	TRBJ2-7	CSARDMNRGYEQYF
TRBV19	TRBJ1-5	CASSIMEGSNQPQHF
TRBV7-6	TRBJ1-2	CASSPGQAKGYTF
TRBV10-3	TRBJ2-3	CAIRSGTGMNPSTDTQYF
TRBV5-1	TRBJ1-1	CASSSKSGTPGIEAFF
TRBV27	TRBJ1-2	CASSNPGTGVYGYTF
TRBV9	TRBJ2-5	CASSVIGDTEETQYF
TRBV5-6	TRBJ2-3	CASSLVPLADTQYF
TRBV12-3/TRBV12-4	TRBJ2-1	CASSFGGAGNEQFF
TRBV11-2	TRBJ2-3	CASSLTHQKYDTDTQYF
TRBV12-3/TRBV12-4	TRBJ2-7	CASSLRLPPYEQYF
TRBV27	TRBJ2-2	CASTTRYRDRGLYTTGELFF
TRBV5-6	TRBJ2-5	CASSLGDTETQYF
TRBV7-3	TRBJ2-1	CASSSNPGVEQFF
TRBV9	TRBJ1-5	CASTRRGGRRNQPQHF
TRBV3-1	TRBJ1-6	CASSQYGDSPLHF
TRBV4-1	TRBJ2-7	CASSQAGYMRYEQYF
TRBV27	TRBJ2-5	CASKLAGAAETQYF
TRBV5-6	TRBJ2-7	CASSLDLAGGPGYEQYF
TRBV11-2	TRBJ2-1	CASSLEGRLSYNEQFF
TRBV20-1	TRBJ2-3	CSAILSWSTDTQYF
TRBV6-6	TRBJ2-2	CASSDRKGRGLNTGELFF
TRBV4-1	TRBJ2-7	CASSVVAGTSATYEQYF
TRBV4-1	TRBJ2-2	CASSRPHTGELFF
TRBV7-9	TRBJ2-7	CASSLPRTLEQYF
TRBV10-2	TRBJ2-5	CASSLAGTSETQYF
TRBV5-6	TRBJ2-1	CASSTTPYNEQFF
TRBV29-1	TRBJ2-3	CSVLAGVTDTQYF
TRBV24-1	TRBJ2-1	CATSVTTSGFYNEQFF
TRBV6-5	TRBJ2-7	CASSRGLASYEQYF
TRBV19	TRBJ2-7	CASSFGGREQYF
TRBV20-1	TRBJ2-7	CSAPGLAGGAYEQYF
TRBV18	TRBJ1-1	CASSHAGQGATEAFF
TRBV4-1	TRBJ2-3	CASSQPLAGGDQDTQYF
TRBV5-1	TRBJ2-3	CASSLEVGQDTQYF
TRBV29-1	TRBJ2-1	CSVAGEGAYNEQFF
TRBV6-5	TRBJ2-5	CASRNRDYQETQYF
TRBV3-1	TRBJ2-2	CASSHPGFSGGSTGELFF
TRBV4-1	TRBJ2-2	CASSQKAGGYTGELFF
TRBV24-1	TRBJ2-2	CATSDLRGLAGSGELFF
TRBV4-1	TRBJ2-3	CASSTTHPLTGGESDTQYF
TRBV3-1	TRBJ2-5	CASSQGRLAGDYQETQYF
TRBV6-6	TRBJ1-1	CASSFGAGEAEAFF
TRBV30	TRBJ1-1	CAWSLGGEAFF
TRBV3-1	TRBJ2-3	CASSPRGLTDTQYF
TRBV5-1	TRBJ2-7	CASSLAGYNEQYF
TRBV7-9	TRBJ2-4	CASRAYLGNIQYF
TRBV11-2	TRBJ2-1	CASSLGGLVVPNEQFF
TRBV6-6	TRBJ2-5	CASSPTGLETQYF
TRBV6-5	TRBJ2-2	CASSYPLTSGRAGSLGELFF
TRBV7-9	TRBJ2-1	CASSLPRLAGEGADNEQFF
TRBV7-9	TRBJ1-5	CASSLEGAPNQPQHF
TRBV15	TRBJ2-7	CATSPFLGGYEQYF
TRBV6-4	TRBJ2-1	CASSAGLGGNEQFF
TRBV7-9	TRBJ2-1	CASSQGGSGGNEQFF